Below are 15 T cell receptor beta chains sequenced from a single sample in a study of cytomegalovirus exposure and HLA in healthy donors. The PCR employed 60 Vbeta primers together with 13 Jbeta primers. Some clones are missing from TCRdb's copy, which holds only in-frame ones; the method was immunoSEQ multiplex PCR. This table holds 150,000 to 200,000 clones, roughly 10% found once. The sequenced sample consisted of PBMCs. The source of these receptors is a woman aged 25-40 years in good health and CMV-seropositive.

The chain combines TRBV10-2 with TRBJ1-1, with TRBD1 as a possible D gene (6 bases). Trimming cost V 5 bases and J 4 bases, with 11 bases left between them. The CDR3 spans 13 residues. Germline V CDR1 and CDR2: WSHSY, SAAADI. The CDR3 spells CASSTGTGTEAFF. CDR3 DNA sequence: TGCGCCAGCAGTACAGGGACCGGCACTGAAGCTTTCTTT.

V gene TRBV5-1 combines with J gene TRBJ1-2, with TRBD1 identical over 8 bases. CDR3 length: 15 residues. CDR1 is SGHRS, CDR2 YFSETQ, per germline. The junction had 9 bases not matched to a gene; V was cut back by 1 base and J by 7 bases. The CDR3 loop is CASSLNQGAVRGYTF. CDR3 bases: TGCGCCAGCAGCTTGAATCAGGGGGCGGTCCGTGGCTACACCTTC.

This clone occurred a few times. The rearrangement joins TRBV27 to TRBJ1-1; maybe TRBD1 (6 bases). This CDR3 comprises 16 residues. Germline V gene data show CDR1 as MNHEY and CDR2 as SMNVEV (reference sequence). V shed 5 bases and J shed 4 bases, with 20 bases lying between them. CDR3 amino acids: CASSPYGGGRGTEAFF. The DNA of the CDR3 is TGTGCCAGCAGTCCCTATGGGGGGGGGCGCGGCACTGAAGCTTTCTTT.

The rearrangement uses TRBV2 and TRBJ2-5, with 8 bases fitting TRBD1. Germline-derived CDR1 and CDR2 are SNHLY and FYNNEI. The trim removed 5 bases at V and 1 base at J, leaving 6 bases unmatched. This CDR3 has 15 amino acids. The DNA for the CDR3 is TGTGCCAGCAGTCCACAGGGGGGTGCCCAAGAGACCCAGTACTTC. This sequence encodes CASSPQGGAQETQYF. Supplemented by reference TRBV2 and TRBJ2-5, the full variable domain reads EPEVTQTPSHQVTQMGQEVILRCVPISNHLYFYWYRQILGQKVEFLVSFYNNEISEKSEIFDDQFSVERPDGSNFTLKIRSTKLEDSAMYFCASSPQGGAQETQYFGPGTRLLVL.

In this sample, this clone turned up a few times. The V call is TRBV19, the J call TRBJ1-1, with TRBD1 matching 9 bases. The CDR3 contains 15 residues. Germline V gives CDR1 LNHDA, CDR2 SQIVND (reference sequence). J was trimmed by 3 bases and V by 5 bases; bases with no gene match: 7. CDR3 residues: CASSERTGEDTEAFF. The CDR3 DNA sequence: TGTGCCAGTAGTGAACGGACAGGGGAAGACACTGAAGCTTTCTTT. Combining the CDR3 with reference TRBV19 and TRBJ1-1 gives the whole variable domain DGGITQSPKYLFRKEGQNVTLSCEQNLNHDAMYWYRQDPGQGLRLIYYSQIVNDFQKGDIAEGYSVSREKKESFPLTVTSAQKNPTAFYLCASSERTGEDTEAFFGQGTRLTVV.

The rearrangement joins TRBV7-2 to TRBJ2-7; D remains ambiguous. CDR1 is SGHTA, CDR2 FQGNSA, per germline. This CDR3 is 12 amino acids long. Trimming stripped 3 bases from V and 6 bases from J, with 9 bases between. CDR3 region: CASSFSFGEQYF. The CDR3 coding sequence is TGTGCCAGCAGCTTCAGTTTTGGCGAGCAGTACTTC. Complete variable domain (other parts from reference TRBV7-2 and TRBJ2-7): GAGVSQSPSNKVTEKGKDVELRCDPISGHTALYWYRQSLGQGLEFLIYFQGNSAPDKSGLPSDRFSAERTGGSVSTLTIQRTQQEDSAVYLCASSFSFGEQYFGPGTRLTVT.

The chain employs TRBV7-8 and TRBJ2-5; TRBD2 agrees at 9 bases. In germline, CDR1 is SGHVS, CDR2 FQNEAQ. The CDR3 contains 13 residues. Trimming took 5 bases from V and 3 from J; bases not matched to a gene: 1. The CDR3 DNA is TGTGCCAGCAGCGGGACTAGCAAAGAGACCCAGTACTTC. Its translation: CASSGTSKETQYF.

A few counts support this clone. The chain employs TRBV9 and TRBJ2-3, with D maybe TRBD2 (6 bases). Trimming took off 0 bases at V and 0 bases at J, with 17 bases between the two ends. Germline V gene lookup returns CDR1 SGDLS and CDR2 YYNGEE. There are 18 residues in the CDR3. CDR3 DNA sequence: TGTGCCAGCAGCGTAGGAGTTATGAGGGAGGAGAGCACAGATACGCAGTATTTT. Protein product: CASSVGVMREESTDTQYF.

CDR3 in DNA: TGTGCCAGCAACCTAACGCCGACAGGGGGAAACACTGAAGCTTTCTTT. This gives the protein CASNLTPTGGNTEAFF. The J gene is TRBJ1-1, the V gene TRBV11-2; 9 positions match TRBD1. The ends lost 7 bases at V and 2 bases at J; junction bases unmatched: 11. CDR1 and CDR2 (germline): SGHAT, FQNNGV. This CDR3 is 16 amino acids long. Combining the CDR3 with reference TRBV11-2 and TRBJ1-1 gives the whole variable domain EAGVAQSPRYKIIEKRQSVAFWCNPISGHATLYWYQQILGQGPKLLIQFQNNGVVDDSQLPKDRFSAERLKGVDSTLKIQPAKLEDSAVYLCASNLTPTGGNTEAFFGQGTRLTVV.

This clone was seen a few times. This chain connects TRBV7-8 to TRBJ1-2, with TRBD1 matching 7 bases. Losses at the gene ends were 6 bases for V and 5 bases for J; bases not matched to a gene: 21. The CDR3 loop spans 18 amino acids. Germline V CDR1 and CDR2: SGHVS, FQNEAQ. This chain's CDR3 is CASRRQGRASSRDYGYTF. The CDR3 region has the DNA TGTGCCAGCAGGCGACAGGGACGGGCCTCCTCCCGAGATTATGGCTACACCTTC.

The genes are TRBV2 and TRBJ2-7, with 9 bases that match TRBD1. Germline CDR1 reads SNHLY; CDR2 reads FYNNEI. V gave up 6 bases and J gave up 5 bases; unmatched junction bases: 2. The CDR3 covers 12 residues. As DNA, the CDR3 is TGTGCCAGCAGGGACAGGGGCCACGAGCAGTACTTC. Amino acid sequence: CASRDRGHEQYF.

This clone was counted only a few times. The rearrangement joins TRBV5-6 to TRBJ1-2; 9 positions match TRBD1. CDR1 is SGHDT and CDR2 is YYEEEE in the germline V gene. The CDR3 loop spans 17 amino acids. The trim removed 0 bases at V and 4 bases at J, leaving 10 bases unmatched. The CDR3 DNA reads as TGTGCCAGCAGCTTGGTTACAGGGGGCGATTCCTTCTATGGCTACACCTTC. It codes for CASSLVTGGDSFYGYTF.

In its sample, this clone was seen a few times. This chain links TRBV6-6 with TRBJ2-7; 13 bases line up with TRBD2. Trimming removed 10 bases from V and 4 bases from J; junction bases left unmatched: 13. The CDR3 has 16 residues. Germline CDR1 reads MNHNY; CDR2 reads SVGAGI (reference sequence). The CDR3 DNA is TGTGCCACCTCAGGGACTAGCGGGAAAGGAAGATACGAGCAGTACTTC. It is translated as CATSGTSGKGRYEQYF.

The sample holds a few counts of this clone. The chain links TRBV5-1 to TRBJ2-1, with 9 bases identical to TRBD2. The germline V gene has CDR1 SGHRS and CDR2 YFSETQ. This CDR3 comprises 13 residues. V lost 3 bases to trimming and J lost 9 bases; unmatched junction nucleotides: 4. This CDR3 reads CASSSLAGAEQFF. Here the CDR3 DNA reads TGCGCCAGCAGCTCTTTAGCGGGGGCTGAGCAGTTCTTC. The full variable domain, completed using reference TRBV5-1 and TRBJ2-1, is KAGVTQTPRYLIKTRGQQVTLSCSPISGHRSVSWYQQTPGQGLQFLFEYFSETQRNKGNFPGRFSGRQFSNSRSEMNVSTLELGDSALYLCASSSLAGAEQFFGPGTRLTVL.

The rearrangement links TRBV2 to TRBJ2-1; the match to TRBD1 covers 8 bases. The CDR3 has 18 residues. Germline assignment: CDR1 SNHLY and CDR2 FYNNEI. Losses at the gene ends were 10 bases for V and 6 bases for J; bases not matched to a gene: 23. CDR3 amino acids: CATKGSLGTSGTGNEQFF. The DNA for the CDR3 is TGTGCCACTAAAGGTTCGCTCGGGACTTCTGGGACAGGCAATGAGCAGTTCTTC.